This T cell receptor (beta chain) was captured in a study of long-term antiretroviral therapy in people with HIV. Survey level was the resolution at which the v3.0 immunoSEQ assay ran. Sequencing was directed toward about 35,000-50,000 T-cell genomes in each sample. Data came from immunoSEQ multiplex PCR; TCRdb stores just in-frame clones and leaves some out. The sample has 20,000 or so clones, roughly 86% seen once. The CDR3 covers 15 residues. Trimming took 3 bases from V and 3 from J, leaving 14 bases between them. From germline, CDR1 is MGHDK and CDR2 SYGVNS. As for this clone: Its antigen is still unknown.

Study findings and constraints: Versus controls, repertoires in people with HIV had narrower CDR3 length ranges. The study lacked data on ART adherence, viral resistance or therapy changes.

The chain employs TRBV25-1 and TRBJ1-2; weak D call: TRBD1 (5 bases). The sequences come from unsorted PBMCs, collected 0.5 years after starting antiretroviral therapy. The receptor was isolated from a man aged 35-49 years with HIV. Here the CDR3 DNA reads TGTGCCAGCAGTGATCTCCCGGGGCGAGACTATGGCTACACCTTC. Amino acid sequence: CASSDLPGRDYGYTF.